What follows are 22 T cell receptor beta chains derived from one specimen sequenced in a study of blood T cell repertoires in COVID-19. Assay used: immunoSEQ multiplex PCR; TCRdb lists only in-frame clones, some missing. The sample contains a few hundred thousand clones, about nine tenths of which appear only once. The sample taken for sequencing was PBMCs or T cells enriched from blood (not recorded which). The receptors stem from a woman in her 40s who had recovered from COVID-19.

J is TRBJ2-7 and V is TRBV5-8; the D gene is possibly TRBD2 (6 bases). Per the germline V gene, CDR1 is SGHTS and CDR2 is YDEGEE. V shed 10 bases and J shed 0 bases, with 11 bases lying between them. The CDR3 has 12 amino acids. CDR3 sequence reads: CASVRGSYEQYF. DNA of the CDR3: TGTGCCTCTGTGCGGGGCTCCTACGAGCAGTACTTC.

This clone has a single count. The chain combines TRBV11-3 with TRBJ2-3; D perhaps matches TRBD2 (5 bases). Germline CDR1 is SGHNT and CDR2 is YENEEA. The CDR3 runs 16 residues. Between the trimmed V and J ends, which lost 4 bases and 2 bases, there was a span of 16 bases. The CDR3 DNA is TGTGCCAGCAGCTCCCGGAGGCCAAGAGACACAGATACGCAGTATTTT. Protein product: CASSSRRPRDTDTQYF.

The rearrangement joins TRBV11-2 to TRBJ2-7; 9 positions match TRBD2. With 10 bases clipped from V and 4 bases from J, the junction kept 14 bases outside the gene matches. This CDR3 spans 15 amino acids. Per the germline V gene, CDR1 is SGHAT and CDR2 is FQNNGV. In DNA, the CDR3 is TGTGCCACTGCCCAGGGGCGCGGGAGGGCTTACGAGCAGTACTTC. Residues: CATAQGRGRAYEQYF.

The chain combines TRBV7-9 with TRBJ2-5; 11 nucleotides match TRBD2. Unmatched junction bases numbered 6, after V lost 5 bases and J lost 4 bases. Germline lookup yields CDR1 SEHNR and CDR2 FQNEAQ (reference sequence). This CDR3 contains 15 residues. This CDR3 reads CASSVPLAGVETQYF. As DNA, the CDR3 is TGTGCCAGCAGCGTTCCACTAGCGGGAGTAGAGACCCAGTACTTC.

The rearrangement joins TRBV11-2 to TRBJ2-1; possible D gene TRBD1, 6 bases. The ends were cut back, 0 bases at V and 9 bases at J, with 18 bases in the middle. The CDR3 extends over 16 amino acids. In germline, CDR1 is SGHAT, CDR2 FQNNGV. The CDR3 loop reads CASSLDSGGPRGEQFF. In DNA form, the CDR3 reads TGTGCCAGCAGCTTAGATAGTGGCGGGCCCAGGGGTGAGCAGTTCTTC.

This rearrangement joins TRBV6-2 or TRBV6-3 to TRBJ2-3, with D perhaps matching TRBD2 (7 bases). The CDR3 contains 15 residues. The germline V gene has CDR1 MNHEY and CDR2 SVGEGT. Trimming pared 8 bases from V and 2 bases from J, leaving 17 bases between. CDR3 sequence (DNA): TGTGCCAGCGGCCGAGGGGGGGGACCCACAGATACGCAGTATTTT. This encodes CASGRGGGPTDTQYF.

CDR3 DNA sequence: TGTGCCAGCAGCGGGGGCGAGGTGAACACCGGGGAGCTGTTTTTT. It encodes CASSGGEVNTGELFF. The V gene is TRBV5-4, the J gene TRBJ2-2; D may be TRBD1 (6 bases). The CDR3 consists of 15 residues. Between the trimmed V and J ends, which lost 4 bases and 1 base, there was a span of 11 bases. In germline, CDR1 is SGHNT, CDR2 YYREEE (reference sequence).

The chain uses TRBV3-1 (or the pseudogene TRBV3-2) and TRBJ1-1; TRBD1 aligns across 12 bases. V was pared by 7 bases and J by 4 bases, with 7 bases of the junction left unmatched. This CDR3 is built from 15 residues. Germline V gives CDR1 LGHDT, CDR2 YNNKEL (reference sequence). CDR3 bases: TGTGCCAGCAAGACCGGGACAGGGGGCATCACTGAAGCTTTCTTT. As protein: CASKTGTGGITEAFF.

The chain joins TRBV19 to TRBJ1-3; tentative D call: TRBD1 (5 bases). V lost 2 bases and J 0 bases, leaving 14 bases between the germline ends. Germline lookup yields CDR1 LNHDA and CDR2 SQIVND (reference sequence). This CDR3 is built from 17 residues. In DNA form, the CDR3 reads TGTGCCAGTAGTATAATCGACAGCATCTACTCTGGAAACACCATATATTTT. This encodes CASSIIDSIYSGNTIYF.

The chain has TRBV30 and TRBJ2-7; 9 positions agree with TRBD1. Germline trimming cut 4 bases from V and 0 bases from J; bases unmatched to any gene: 4. The CDR3 consists of 14 residues. The germline V gene encodes CDR1 GTSNPN and CDR2 SVGIG (reference sequence). The CDR3 spells CAWNEGQGSYEQYF. The CDR3 nucleotides read TGTGCCTGGAATGAGGGACAGGGCTCCTACGAGCAGTACTTC. The full variable domain, rest sourced from reference TRBV30 and TRBJ2-7, is SQTIHQWPATLVQPVGSPLSLECTVEGTSNPNLYWYRQAAGRGLQLLFYSVGIGQISSEVPQNLSASRPQDRQFILSSKKLLLSDSGFYLCAWNEGQGSYEQYFGPGTRLTVT.

The chain links TRBV6-2 or TRBV6-3 to TRBJ1-1, with D unresolved. The V gene's germline CDR1 is MNHEY and CDR2 SVGEGT. V lost 0 bases, J lost 1 base, and 9 bases lay in between. The CDR3 length is 15 residues. In DNA form, the CDR3 reads TGTGCCAGCAGTTACTCGGTGGTCAGGAACACTGAAGCTTTCTTT. Protein: CASSYSVVRNTEAFF.

The rearrangement links TRBV28 to TRBJ1-2, with 8 nucleotides matching TRBD1. J gave up 3 bases and V 7 bases, and 7 bases lay outside the gene matches. There are 14 residues in the CDR3. The germline CDR1 and CDR2 sequences are MDHEN and SYDVKM. CDR3 amino acids: CASNLWTGHYGYTF. As DNA, the CDR3 is TGTGCCAGCAATCTATGGACAGGGCACTATGGCTACACCTTC.

This clone was found once. The chain recombines TRBV19 with TRBJ2-1; 7 bases agree with TRBD2. This CDR3 is built from 16 residues. The V segment lost 4 bases and the J segment 4 bases; nucleotides outside the gene matches: 10. Germline CDR1 and CDR2: LNHDA and SQIVND (reference sequence). The CDR3 sequence is CASSRNSGSSYNEQFF. In DNA, the CDR3 is TGTGCCAGTAGTAGAAATAGCGGGTCGAGTTACAATGAGCAGTTCTTC.

This chain uses TRBV6-5 with TRBJ1-4; D uncertain. This CDR3 comprises 11 residues. Germline assignment: CDR1 MNHEY and CDR2 SVGAGI. Trimming left V 6 bases short and J 8 bases short, with 7 bases between. The CDR3 nucleotides read TGTGCCAGCAGGTTCCGGGAAAAACTGTTTTTT. As protein: CASRFREKLFF.

The V call is TRBV5-1, the J call TRBJ1-5, with D possibly being TRBD1 (6 bases). The CDR3 has 15 amino acids. Trimming pared 0 bases from V and 4 bases from J, leaving 11 bases between. The germline gives CDR1 SGHRS, CDR2 YFSETQ. This chain's CDR3 is CASSLAGTPNQPQHF. The CDR3 coding sequence is TGCGCCAGCAGCTTGGCTGGGACACCGAATCAGCCCCAGCATTTT. Together with reference TRBV5-1 and TRBJ1-5, the CDR3 gives the full variable domain: KAGVTQTPRYLIKTRGQQVTLSCSPISGHRSVSWYQQTPGQGLQFLFEYFSETQRNKGNFPGRFSGRQFSNSRSEMNVSTLELGDSALYLCASSLAGTPNQPQHFGDGTRLSIL.

The chain uses TRBV5-1 and TRBJ2-1; D not certain. Germline loops: CDR1 SGHRS, CDR2 YFSETQ. V was pared by 0 bases and J by 0 bases, with 7 bases between. The CDR3 sequence is 15 residues long. The CDR3 reads CASSLDRPSYNEQFF. In DNA form, the CDR3 reads TGCGCCAGCAGCTTGGACAGACCCTCCTACAATGAGCAGTTCTTC.

J is TRBJ2-7 and V is TRBV27; tentative D call: TRBD2 (5 bases). Germline V CDR1 and CDR2: MNHEY, SMNVEV (reference sequence). The ends were cut back, 4 bases at V and 3 bases at J, with 13 bases in the middle. CDR3 length: 14 amino acids. As DNA, the CDR3 is TGTGCCAGCAGTTCTGGTAGAGCGGACTACGAGCAGTACTTC. This encodes CASSSGRADYEQYF.

CDR3: CASSLGASGRKGYEQYF. The CDR3 nucleotides read TGTGCCAGCAGCTTAGGGGCTAGCGGGAGGAAGGGCTACGAGCAGTACTTC. The chain couples TRBV7-2 to TRBJ2-7; 11 nucleotides align to TRBD2. Germline CDR1 is SGHTA and CDR2 is FQGNSA. With 1 base clipped from V and 3 bases from J, the junction kept 8 bases outside the gene matches. The CDR3 totals 17 residues. Full variable domain (remainder filled in from reference TRBV7-2 and TRBJ2-7): GAGVSQSPSNKVTEKGKDVELRCDPISGHTALYWYRQSLGQGLEFLIYFQGNSAPDKSGLPSDRFSAERTGGSVSTLTIQRTQQEDSAVYLCASSLGASGRKGYEQYFGPGTRLTVT.

The V and J genes are TRBV9 and TRBJ2-5, with no clear D. Trimming removed 0 bases at V and 0 bases at J, with 9 bases between. Germline CDR1 SGDLS, CDR2 YYNGEE. This CDR3 region has 15 residues. CDR3 nucleotides: TGTGCCAGCAGCGTAGTCGGGTTGTACCAAGAGACCCAGTACTTC. It specifies CASSVVGLYQETQYF. The complete variable domain, with remaining parts taken from reference TRBV9 and TRBJ2-5, reads DSGVTQTPKHLITATGQRVTLRCSPRSGDLSVYWYQQSLDQGLQFLIQYYNGEERAKGNILERFSAQQFPDLHSELNLSSLELGDSALYFCASSVVGLYQETQYFGPGTRLLVL.

This clone showed up just a few times. Other DNA sequences in the same sample also yield this CDR3. CDR3 DNA sequence: TGTGCCAGCAGCCGGGACAGGGCTGGAAACACCATATATTTT. Translation gives CASSRDRAGNTIYF. The chain carries TRBV2 and TRBJ1-3; TRBD1 matches at 9 bases. Trimming removed 6 bases from V and 2 bases from J; junction bases left unmatched: 2. Germline CDR1 reads SNHLY; CDR2 reads FYNNEI. The CDR3 sequence is 14 residues long.

In its sample, this clone was seen once. V usage is TRBV2 and J usage is TRBJ2-1, with D perhaps matching TRBD2 (5 bases). Germline CDR1 and CDR2: SNHLY and FYNNEI. Trimming took off 3 bases at V and 6 bases at J, with 12 bases between the two ends. The CDR3 is 14 amino acids. This CDR3 reads CASSEGRTVNEQFF. CDR3 DNA: TGTGCCAGCAGTGAGGGTAGGACTGTCAATGAGCAGTTCTTC.

This clone was recorded once. V and J are TRBV28 and TRBJ1-5; 9 nucleotides align to TRBD1. This CDR3 spans 16 amino acids. Germline lookup yields CDR1 MDHEN and CDR2 SYDVKM. Unmatched junction bases numbered 14, after V lost 4 bases and J lost 10 bases. CDR3 amino acids: CASSSMDRGGVFPQHF. The CDR3 DNA is TGTGCCAGCAGTTCCATGGACAGGGGAGGAGTTTTTCCCCAGCATTTT.